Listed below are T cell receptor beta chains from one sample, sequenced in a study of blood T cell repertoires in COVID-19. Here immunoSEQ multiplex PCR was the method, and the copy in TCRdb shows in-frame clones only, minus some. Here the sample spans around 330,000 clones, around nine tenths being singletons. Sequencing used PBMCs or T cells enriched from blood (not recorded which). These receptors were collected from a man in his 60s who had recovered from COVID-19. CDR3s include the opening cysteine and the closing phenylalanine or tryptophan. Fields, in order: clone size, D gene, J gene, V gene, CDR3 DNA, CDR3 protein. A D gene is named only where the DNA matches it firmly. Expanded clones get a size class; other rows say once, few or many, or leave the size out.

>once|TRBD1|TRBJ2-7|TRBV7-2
TGTGCCAGCAGCTCCCGGGACAGGGGGCTCGAGCAGTACTTC
CASSSRDRGLEQYF
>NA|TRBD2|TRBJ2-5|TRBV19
TGTGCCAGTAGTAAGGGACTAGCGCGGTCCCAAGAGACCCAGTACTTC
CASSKGLARSQETQYF
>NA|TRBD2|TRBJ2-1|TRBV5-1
TGCGCCAGCAGCCCCGACAGAGGTATAGCGGGAGGCCAGTCCAATGAGCAGTTCTTC
CASSPDRGIAGGQSNEQFF
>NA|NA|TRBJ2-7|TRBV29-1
TGCAGCGTTGAAGCACCGAGTTACGAGCAGTACTTC
CSVEAPSYEQYF
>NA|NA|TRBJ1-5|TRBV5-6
TGTGCCAGCAGCCAATGGACATCTAGCAATCAGCCCCAGCATTTT
CASSQWTSSNQPQHF
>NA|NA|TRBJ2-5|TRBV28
TGTGCCACCTCGGACTCCACGGCTGGTCCGTACTTC
CATSDSTAGPYF
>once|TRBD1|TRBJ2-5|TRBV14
TGTGCCAGCAGCCAGACCGGGACAGGGCTGTTATCTGGAGAGACCCAGTACTTC
CASSQTGTGLLSGETQYF
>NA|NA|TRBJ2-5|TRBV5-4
TGTGCCAGCAGCCCCCTGGGGGGTCAAGAGGAGACCCAGTACTTC
CASSPLGGQEETQYF
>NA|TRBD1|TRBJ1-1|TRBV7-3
TGTGCCAGCAGCTTACAGGGGGCCACTGAAGCTTTCTTT
CASSLQGATEAFF
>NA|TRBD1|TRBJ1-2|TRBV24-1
TGTGCCACCAGTGATTTAGACAGGGGATATGGCTACACCTTC
CATSDLDRGYGYTF
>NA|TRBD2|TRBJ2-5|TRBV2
TGTGCCAGCAGTGCCCGACTAGCGGGAGGGTCAGAGACCCAGTACTTC
CASSARLAGGSETQYF
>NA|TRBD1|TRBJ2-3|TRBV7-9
TGTGCCAGCAGCTACCGACAGGGGATAGATACGCAGTATTTT
CASSYRQGIDTQYF
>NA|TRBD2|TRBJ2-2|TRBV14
TGTGCCAGCAGCCAAGATACTAGCGGGAGGCACGGGGAGCTGTTTTTT
CASSQDTSGRHGELFF
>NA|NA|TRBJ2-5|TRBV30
TGTGCCTGGATCCCGGGAGTCGGAGAGACCCAGTACTTC
CAWIPGVGETQYF
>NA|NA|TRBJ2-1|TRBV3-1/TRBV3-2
TGTGCCAGCAGCCAAGTCGGAGGGCCGTTCAATGAGCAGTTCTTC
CASSQVGGPFNEQFF
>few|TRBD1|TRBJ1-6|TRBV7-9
TGTGCCAGCAGCTTGGACAGGGTCCTAATTTCACCCCTCCACTTT
CASSLDRVLISPLHF
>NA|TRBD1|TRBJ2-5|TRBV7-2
TGTGCCAGCACCCCGATAGGGGGCGGGGAGACCCAGTACTTC
CASTPIGGGETQYF
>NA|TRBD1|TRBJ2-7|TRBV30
TGTGCCTGGACACAGGGGGCAGGGGAGCAGTACTTC
CAWTQGAGEQYF
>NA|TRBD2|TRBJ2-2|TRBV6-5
TGTGCCATCAGAGGAGCGGGAAACACCGGGGAGCTGTTTTTT
CAIRGAGNTGELFF
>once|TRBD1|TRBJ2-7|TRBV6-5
TGTGCCAGCAGGTCCGGGACAGGGGCCTACGAGCAGTACTTC
CASRSGTGAYEQYF
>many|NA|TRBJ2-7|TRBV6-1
TGTGCCAGCAGTGAACGAACAGGGGAGGCCTACGAGCAGTACTTC
CASSERTGEAYEQYF
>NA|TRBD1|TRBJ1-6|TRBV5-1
TGCGCCAGCAGCCCCAGGGGGAGTAATAATTCACCCCTCCACTTT
CASSPRGSNNSPLHF
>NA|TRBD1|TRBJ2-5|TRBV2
TGTGCCAGAGGGGGGACAGGGGGGTTCGGCCAGTACTTC
CARGGTGGFGQYF
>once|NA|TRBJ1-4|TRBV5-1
TGCGCCAGCAGCTTGGATCCGGGTCTCTTTGAAAAACTGTTTTTT
CASSLDPGLFEKLFF
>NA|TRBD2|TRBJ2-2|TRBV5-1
TGCGCCAGCAGCTTGACTAGCGGAAACACCGGGGAGCTGTTTTTT
CASSLTSGNTGELFF
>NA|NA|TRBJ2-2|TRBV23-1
TGCGCCAGCAGTCAGGTACCCTCCGGTGGGGACAAGAACACCGGGGAGCTGTTTTTT
CASSQVPSGGDKNTGELFF
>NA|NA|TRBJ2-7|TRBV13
TGTGCCAGCAGCCGAACTAGCATCTACGAGCAGTACTTC
CASSRTSIYEQYF
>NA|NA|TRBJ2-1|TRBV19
TGTGCCAGTAGTATTTCGTCCAATCCAGGGTTATGGAATGAGCAGTTCTTC
CASSISSNPGLWNEQFF
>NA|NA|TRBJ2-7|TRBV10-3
TGTGCCATCAGTGAGACTGAGGGGGGGCACTACGAGCAGTACTTC
CAISETEGGHYEQYF
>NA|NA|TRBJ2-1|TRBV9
TGTGCCAGCACCCCCTTTGGCAGTTACAATGAGCAGTTCTTC
CASTPFGSYNEQFF
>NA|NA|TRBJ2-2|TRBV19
TGTGCCAGTAGTCCCTCGGGACTGACGAACACCGGGGAGCTGTTTTTT
CASSPSGLTNTGELFF
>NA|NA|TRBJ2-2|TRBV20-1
TGCAGTGCTAGTATGGTAGCAGAGGCTGGGGAGCTGTTTTTT
CSASMVAEAGELFF
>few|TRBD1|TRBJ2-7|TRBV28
TGTGCCAGCAGTCCTCCCGGGACAGGGTCATACGAGCAGTACTTC
CASSPPGTGSYEQYF
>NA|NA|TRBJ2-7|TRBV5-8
TGTGCCAGCAGCAAGACAGGTCCTTACGAGCAGTACTTC
CASSKTGPYEQYF
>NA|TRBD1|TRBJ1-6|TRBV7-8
TGTGCCAGCAGCCCCGGGACAGATAATTCACCCCTCCACTTT
CASSPGTDNSPLHF
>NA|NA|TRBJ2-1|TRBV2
TGTGCCAGGGGGGCCAAGTACAATGAGCAGTTCTTC
CARGAKYNEQFF
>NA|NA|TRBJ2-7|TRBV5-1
TGCGCCAGCAGTTCTCGGGGGGCCTCCTACGAGCAGTACTTC
CASSSRGASYEQYF